This T cell receptor beta chain was recorded in a study of beta chain features in type 1 diabetes. Study-wide findings and caveats: A moderate, significant TCRB CDR3 shortening appeared in type 1 diabetes across four CD4+ subsets.

This clone was found a few times. Its antigen is currently unknown. The V segment lost 5 bases and the J segment 1 base; nucleotides outside the gene matches: 6. The CDR3 totals 17 residues. Germline V gives CDR1 SEHNR, CDR2 FQNEAQ (reference sequence). Isolated RNA was reverse transcribed in full, so expressed TCRB transcripts were sequenced. Sequencing was performed with immunoSEQ multiplex PCR; in TCRdb, only in-frame clones are kept and a portion is missing. The sample comprises over 650,000 clones, over 12% of which are singletons, and roughly 0.04% rests with the top ten. The sequence was collected from a man younger than 35 with type 1 diabetes. Sequenced sample: naive CD4+ T cells from blood. V is TRBV7-9 and J is TRBJ2-3, with 13 bases fitting TRBD2. CDR3 protein: CASSPRTSGGRTDTQYF. CDR3 in DNA: TGTGCCAGCAGCCCGCGGACTAGCGGGGGCCGCACAGATACGCAGTATTTT.